These 11 T cell receptor beta chains were all obtained from the same sample, sequenced in a study of identical twins. TCRdb reanalysed the 5' RACE reads using MiXCR and keeps one entry per CDR3 protein. The table lists hundreds of thousands of distinct CDR3 sequences, approximately 8.3% of them singletons, with less than 2.5% in the top ten. These same data were also listed under a study on yellow fever vaccine responses in identical twins.

Sample: memory (CD45RO+) T cells sorted from blood. The receptors shown here come from a woman aged 18-30 years in good health.

The chain carries TRBV5-5 and TRBJ1-1; D perhaps matches TRBD1 (6 bases). The CDR3 spans 14 residues. V dropped 3 bases and J dropped 3 bases, with 12 bases sitting between them. Germline V gene lookup returns CDR1 SGHKS and CDR2 YYEKEE (reference sequence). In DNA, the CDR3 is TGTGCCAGCAGCTACACAGGGAGGGACACTGAAGCTTTCTTT. As protein: CASSYTGRDTEAFF.

This clonotype was seen many times. The V gene is TRBV9, the J gene TRBJ2-2; unclear D gene. Trimming shortened V by 0 bases and J by 6 bases, and 6 bases separated the two germline ends. The CDR3 is made up of 13 amino acids. CDR1 is SGDLS, CDR2 YYNGEE, per germline. CDR3 in amino acids: CASSVGYPGELFF. DNA for the CDR3: TGTGCCAGCAGCGTAGGTTATCCCGGGGAGCTGTTTTTT.

This clonotype was picked up a small number of times. J is TRBJ2-7 and V is TRBV27; TRBD1 might be the D (5 bases). Per germline, CDR1 MNHEY and CDR2 SMNVEV (reference sequence). The CDR3 has 15 amino acids. Trimming took off 6 bases at V and 1 base at J, with 16 bases between the two ends. The CDR3 region has the DNA TGTGCCAGCAGGCCGAGAACAGGTGATTCCTACGAGCAGTACTTC. It specifies CASRPRTGDSYEQYF.

This clonotype was recorded a few times. V gene TRBV18 combines with J gene TRBJ1-1; the D gene is possibly TRBD1 (6 bases). The ends were cut back, 2 bases at V and 4 bases at J, with 14 bases in the middle. The CDR3 runs to 15 residues. Germline CDR1 reads KGHSH; CDR2 reads LQKENI. CDR3 in amino acids: CASSPSGGQGTEAFF. The CDR3 DNA follows: TGTGCCAGCTCACCATCCGGGGGCCAAGGCACTGAAGCTTTCTTT.

The V call is TRBV6-1, the J call TRBJ2-2; no clear D gene. Germline lookup yields CDR1 MNHNS and CDR2 SASEGT. This CDR3 comprises 11 residues. V was trimmed by 4 bases and J by 8 bases, leaving 5 bases between them. The CDR3 loop reads CASSAIGELFF. The CDR3 region has the DNA TGTGCCAGCAGTGCAATAGGGGAGCTGTTTTTT.

This clonotype showed up just a few times. The chain carries TRBV7-2 and TRBJ1-2; 12 bases are a match to TRBD1. CDR1 SGHTA and CDR2 FQGNSA come from the germline V gene. CDR3 size: 17 residues. V dropped 5 bases and J dropped 5; count of bases not matched to a gene: 12. The CDR3 coding sequence is TGTGCCAGCAGCCATGGGACAGGGGGCGCGAAAGGGTATGGCTACACCTTC. This translates into CASSHGTGGAKGYGYTF.

The chain combines TRBV11-2 with TRBJ2-2; 7 nucleotides line up with TRBD1. This CDR3 comprises 15 residues. Germline-derived CDR1 and CDR2 are SGHAT and FQNNGV. J was trimmed by 6 bases and V by 2 bases; bases with no gene match: 6. CDR3 region: CASSLTRGKAGELFF. CDR3 in DNA: TGTGCCAGCAGCTTAACCAGGGGGAAGGCCGGGGAGCTGTTTTTT.

This clonotype turned up a few times. This chain uses TRBV4-3 with TRBJ2-7, with TRBD2 matching over 13 bases. The V segment lost 1 base and the J segment 7 bases; nucleotides outside the gene matches: 10. Germline CDR1 reads LGHNA; CDR2 reads YSLEER. The CDR3 runs 17 residues. CDR3 sequence (DNA): TGCGCCAGCAGCCAAGTAGGACTAGCGGGGGTTCGGGGGGAGCAGTACTTC. Translation: CASSQVGLAGVRGEQYF.

V usage is TRBV6-5 and J usage is TRBJ1-2; 12 bases agree with TRBD1. V shed 4 bases, J shed 7 bases, and the junction held 10 bases outside the gene matches. Germline values: CDR1 MNHEY, CDR2 SVGAGI. CDR3 length: 16 amino acids. This chain's CDR3 is CASSFQTGQGASGYTF. CDR3 coding DNA: TGTGCCAGCAGTTTCCAGACGGGACAGGGGGCATCTGGCTACACCTTC.

At least ten counts were recorded for this clonotype. This chain joins TRBV6-5 and TRBJ1-1; no reliable D call. Germline values: CDR1 MNHEY, CDR2 SVGAGI. CDR3 length: 13 amino acids. The V end lost 4 bases, the J end lost 4 bases, and 10 bases lay between the germline ends. The CDR3 DNA is TGTGCCAGCAGTTCGACACCGGGCACTGAAGCTTTCTTT. Its protein is CASSSTPGTEAFF.

The V call is TRBV6-1, the J call TRBJ2-6, with D possibly matching TRBD1 (6 bases). CDR1 and CDR2 from the germline V gene are MNHNS and SASEGT. With 7 bases removed from V and 0 bases from J, the gap between germline ends came to 16 bases. The CDR3 loop spans 17 amino acids. This CDR3 is CASTGQSLGSGANVLTF. The CDR3 DNA sequence: TGTGCCAGCACCGGACAGAGTTTGGGCTCTGGGGCCAACGTCCTGACTTTC.